This T cell receptor beta chain was sequenced during a study of OX40 agonist ivuxolimab in advanced cancers. As for the study in general: Past anti-PD-1, anti-PD-L1 or anti-CTLA-4 therapy was accepted, and 40% to 50% had received some. Study outcomes and limitations: Those patients achieving a partial response at 0.1-3.0 mg/kg showed among the lowest clonal expansion. Low normalized T-cell clonal expansion was also seen in some nonresponders.

This clone was counted a single time. Its specificity is not known. Clones were read by immunoSEQ multiplex PCR, and TCRdb kept only the in-frame ones, dropping some. Counted here are roughly 70,000 clones, 80% to 90% occurring once; the ten biggest clones make up 2.8%. The specimen comprised CD4+ or CD8+ T cells sorted from blood, sampled in a trial of the OX40 agonist ivuxolimab. The TCR comes from an adult with an advanced solid tumor such as melanoma, head and neck, liver or kidney cancer.

Here the CDR3 reads CASSPDGLAFNEQFF. The CDR3 bases are TGTGCCAGCAGCCCCGATGGACTAGCGTTCAATGAGCAGTTCTTC. This chain joins TRBV7-2 and TRBJ2-1; 9 bases agree with TRBD2. Germline values: CDR1 SGHTA, CDR2 FQGNSA. J lost 6 bases, V lost 5 bases, and 8 bases had no gene match. This CDR3 spans 15 amino acids.